Listed here are 30 T cell receptor beta chains from one sample, sequenced in a study of shared clonotypes between healthy human individuals. The table came from immunoSEQ multiplex PCR; TCRdb's copy has only in-frame clones and leaves some out. The repertoire holds 2 million to 2.5 million clones, with 90% to 96% as singletons. Sequenced sample: naive CD4+ T cells sorted from blood. Stated subset: CD45RA+ positively selected. The source of these receptors is a man between 18 and 29 years old in good health.

The rearrangement joins TRBV5-6 to TRBJ2-1; D gene unclear. CDR1 is SGHDT, CDR2 YYEEEE, per germline. This CDR3 spans 14 amino acids. The V end lost 5 bases, the J end lost 2 bases, and 11 bases lay between the germline ends. The CDR3: CASRRVDPYNEQFF. CDR3 DNA: TGTGCCAGCAGACGCGTGGATCCCTACAATGAGCAGTTCTTC.

In regard to this clone: In the same sample, other DNA sequences code for this CDR3. The gene calls are TRBV18 and TRBJ2-5; D gene uncertain. With 4 bases removed from V and 0 bases from J, the gap between germline ends came to 3 bases. This CDR3 region has 12 residues. The V gene's germline CDR1 is KGHSH and CDR2 LQKENI. The CDR3 region has the DNA TGTGCCAGCTCACAGTACCAAGAGACCCAGTACTTC. Translating gives CASSQYQETQYF.

The chain employs TRBV11-3 and TRBJ1-3; D is possibly TRBD1 (6 bases). The CDR3 sequence is 19 residues long. Per germline, CDR1 SGHNT and CDR2 YENEEA. V was pared by 2 bases and J by 1 base, with 21 bases between. CDR3 coding DNA: TGTGCCAGCAGCTTAACCCCGCGGGGGCGGATTCGATCTGGAAACACCATATATTTT. It translates to CASSLTPRGRIRSGNTIYF.

The J gene is TRBJ2-7, the V gene TRBV30; no clear D gene. V was pared by 6 bases and J by 0 bases, with 12 bases between. CDR1 and CDR2 from the germline V gene are GTSNPN and SVGIG (reference sequence). The CDR3 is 13 amino acids. The CDR3 spells CACLAWGSYEQYF. The DNA of the CDR3 is TGTGCCTGCCTCGCTTGGGGCTCCTACGAGCAGTACTTC.

CDR3 nucleotide sequence: TGCGCCAGCAGCCAAGGACTAGCGGGACACGGGGAGCTGTTTTTT. As protein: CASSQGLAGHGELFF. The genes are TRBV4-1 and TRBJ2-2, with 11 bases fitting TRBD2. CDR3 length: 15 amino acids. J was trimmed by 7 bases and V by 1 base; bases with no gene match: 2. The germline V gene encodes CDR1 MGHRA and CDR2 YSYEKL.

The gene calls are TRBV30 and TRBJ1-5; tentatively, D is TRBD1 (5 bases). Trimming pared 0 bases from V and 6 bases from J, leaving 15 bases between. The CDR3 is 15 residues long. Germline CDR1 GTSNPN, CDR2 SVGIG (reference sequence). As DNA, the CDR3 is TGTGCCTGGAGTGTAGGCGGGGCCTCGCGTCAGCCCCAGCATTTT. This encodes CAWSVGGASRQPQHF.

This chain joins TRBV7-2 and TRBJ2-7, with D maybe TRBD2 (5 bases). V lost 4 bases and J lost 3, with 13 bases in between. Germline V gene sequence: CDR1 SGHTA, CDR2 FQGNSA. CDR3 length equals 14 residues. The CDR3 sequence is CASSSKAEIYEQYF. CDR3 DNA: TGTGCCAGCAGCTCGAAAGCGGAGATCTACGAGCAGTACTTC.

The V gene is TRBV2, the J gene TRBJ2-4; 7 bases are shared with TRBD2. This CDR3 is built from 16 residues. V shed 4 bases, J shed 5 bases, and the junction held 11 bases outside the gene matches. From germline, CDR1 is SNHLY and CDR2 FYNNEI. This CDR3 reads CASSAVSAGAQNIQYF. Written as DNA, the CDR3 is TGTGCCAGCAGTGCGGTCTCGGCGGGAGCGCAAAACATTCAGTACTTC.

This chain links TRBV27 with TRBJ1-1; a possible D gene is TRBD1 (5 bases). The CDR3 totals 14 residues. Germline V CDR1 and CDR2: MNHEY, SMNVEV (reference sequence). Trimming removed 6 bases at V and 2 bases at J, with 13 bases between. Here the CDR3 reads CASRLGQGNTEAFF. The DNA for the CDR3 is TGTGCCAGCAGGTTGGGGCAGGGCAACACTGAAGCTTTCTTT.

The V gene is TRBV6-5, the J gene TRBJ1-1; TRBD1 is a possible D gene (5 bases). The V gene lost 6 bases and the J gene lost 4 bases, with 18 bases spanning the gap. CDR3 size: 15 residues. Germline-derived CDR1 and CDR2 are MNHEY and SVGAGI. The CDR3 DNA reads TGTGCCAGCAGCCTCGTACCATCGGGGGGCACTGAAGCTTTCTTT. Translating gives CASSLVPSGGTEAFF.

The chain uses TRBV5-6 and TRBJ2-5; 8 nucleotides align to TRBD1. The V segment lost 4 bases and the J segment 3 bases; nucleotides outside the gene matches: 8. The CDR3 runs to 15 residues. The V gene's germline CDR1 is SGHDT and CDR2 YYEEEE. CDR3 nucleotides: TGTGCCAGCAGCACTCAAACAGGGGGAGAAGAGACCCAGTACTTC. This codes for CASSTQTGGEETQYF.

CDR3 region: CASSLVASTYNEQFF. The CDR3 nucleotides are TGCGCCAGCAGCTTGGTGGCTAGCACCTACAATGAGCAGTTCTTC. The chain links TRBV5-1 to TRBJ2-1, with a tentative D call TRBD2 (5 bases). The CDR3 covers 15 residues. Germline CDR1 and CDR2: SGHRS and YFSETQ. V was shortened by 0 bases and J by 2 bases, with 9 bases between the two germline ends.

The chain couples TRBV30 to TRBJ2-7; 7 bases match TRBD2. The CDR3 is made up of 14 amino acids. V dropped 4 bases and J dropped 2; count of bases not matched to a gene: 8. Germline V gene data show CDR1 as GTSNPN and CDR2 as SVGIG (reference sequence). The CDR3 bases are TGTGCCTGGAATCGAATGGCGGGAGCCTACGAGCAGTACTTC. This translates into CAWNRMAGAYEQYF.

For the CDR3, the DNA is TGTGCCAGCAGTTTATCGGACAGGGTGATTCAGGGCTACACCTTC. Protein sequence: CASSLSDRVIQGYTF. The J gene is TRBJ1-2, the V gene TRBV6-1; 8 bases agree with TRBD1. Per germline, CDR1 MNHNS and CDR2 SASEGT. This CDR3 spans 15 amino acids. V was clipped by 5 bases and J by 8 bases; unmatched bases: 13.

The V call is TRBV19, the J call TRBJ1-5, with D hard to call. CDR3 length: 16 amino acids. CDR1 is LNHDA, CDR2 SQIVND, per germline (reference sequence). The V and J ends lost 3 bases and 1 base respectively, with 13 bases between them. The DNA for the CDR3 is TGTGCCAGTAGTATTGTCTGGGGTCGGAGCAATCAGCCCCAGCATTTT. Translated: CASSIVWGRSNQPQHF.

This clone was counted once. The V and J genes are TRBV6-1 and TRBJ1-2, with a possible D match to TRBD1 (5 bases). This CDR3 has 15 amino acids. Germline V gene data show CDR1 as MNHNS and CDR2 as SASEGT. V lost 0 bases, J lost 5 bases, and 13 bases lay in between. The chain's CDR3 is CASSEAGPGGYGYTF. CDR3 DNA sequence: TGTGCCAGCAGTGAAGCGGGGCCTGGTGGGTATGGCTACACCTTC.

V is TRBV7-2 and J is TRBJ2-7; D is unclear. Germline-derived CDR1 and CDR2 are SGHTA and FQGNSA. Trimming stripped 5 bases from V and 3 bases from J, with 14 bases between. The CDR3 has 14 amino acids. The CDR3 nucleotides are TGTGCCAGCAGCCGATCTTTTTCACTCTACGAGCAGTACTTC. Residues: CASSRSFSLYEQYF.

The chain couples TRBV18 to TRBJ2-3; the D is unclear. V lost 0 bases to trimming and J lost 2 bases, with 6 bases between them. Per the germline V gene, CDR1 is KGHSH and CDR2 is LQKENI. CDR3 length: 14 residues. CDR3 region: CASSPPSPTDTQYF. The DNA of the CDR3 is TGTGCCAGCTCACCACCCTCACCCACAGATACGCAGTATTTT.

This clone was observed once. V usage is TRBV28 and J usage is TRBJ2-7; either TRBD1 or TRBD2 may fit D (5 bases each). Per germline, CDR1 MDHEN and CDR2 SYDVKM. Between the trimmed V and J ends, which lost 7 bases and 3 bases, there was a span of 19 bases. There are 15 residues in the CDR3. Here the CDR3 DNA reads TGTGCCAGCACCGAAGCCGGGGACCGAATCTACGAGCAGTACTTC. Its translation is CASTEAGDRIYEQYF.

Here the CDR3 DNA reads TGTGCCAGCAGCGCCCTTGGGGGCGGGGAGCTGTTTTTT. Its translation: CASSALGGGELFF. V gene TRBV7-2 combines with J gene TRBJ2-2, with D perhaps TRBD1 or TRBD2 (5 bases each). CDR3 size: 13 residues. V lost 5 bases and J 7 bases, leaving 11 bases between the germline ends. CDR1 and CDR2 from the germline V gene are SGHTA and FQGNSA.

V usage is TRBV6-5 and J usage is TRBJ2-3; 14 positions agree with TRBD2. CDR1 MNHEY and CDR2 SVGAGI come from the germline V gene. Trimming removed 2 bases from V and 6 bases from J; junction bases left unmatched: 4. The CDR3 is 16 amino acids. CDR3: CASSYGTSGSGDTQYF. CDR3 bases: TGTGCCAGCAGTTACGGGACTAGCGGGAGCGGGGATACGCAGTATTTT.

The rearrangement links TRBV7-2 to TRBJ2-7; TRBD1 matches at 7 bases. CDR1 and CDR2 from the germline V gene are SGHTA and FQGNSA. Losses at the gene ends were 3 bases for V and 3 bases for J; bases not matched to a gene: 11. This CDR3 comprises 16 residues. The CDR3 here is CASSFVGQAFGYEQYF. The CDR3 region has the DNA TGTGCCAGCAGCTTTGTCGGACAGGCCTTTGGCTACGAGCAGTACTTC.

V and J are TRBV5-5 and TRBJ2-7; TRBD1 agrees at 7 bases. CDR3 length: 12 residues. From germline, CDR1 is SGHKS and CDR2 YYEKEE (reference sequence). V lost 5 bases, J lost 6 bases, and 5 bases stayed unmatched. CDR3 residues: CASRRQGSEQYF. DNA of the CDR3: TGTGCCAGCAGACGACAGGGTAGCGAGCAGTACTTC.

The rearrangement links TRBV6-1 to TRBJ1-2; D is perhaps TRBD1 (6 bases). V was pared by 8 bases and J by 3 bases, with 16 bases between. The germline CDR1 and CDR2 sequences are MNHNS and SASEGT. The CDR3 is 14 residues long. The CDR3 reads CASCPLGGYYGYTF. In DNA form, the CDR3 reads TGTGCCAGCTGCCCCTTAGGGGGGTACTATGGCTACACCTTC.

A note on this clone: The same CDR3 can be traced to other DNA sequences in this sample. The chain couples TRBV10-3 to TRBJ2-5; D uncertain. This CDR3 contains 14 residues. Germline CDR1 is ENHRY and CDR2 is SYGVKD. The ends were cut back, 0 bases at V and 2 bases at J, with 7 bases in the middle. This chain's CDR3 is CAISESMGQETQYF. The CDR3 nucleotides are TGTGCCATCAGTGAGTCGATGGGGCAAGAGACCCAGTACTTC.

This chain links TRBV6-6 with TRBJ2-7; no definite D call. Germline V lookup: CDR1 MNHNY, CDR2 SVGAGI (reference sequence). This CDR3 region has 14 residues. Trimming stripped 0 bases from V and 0 bases from J, with 6 bases between. CDR3 DNA: TGTGCCAGCAGTTACTCTCAGGTCTCCTACGAGCAGTACTTC. As protein: CASSYSQVSYEQYF.

The J gene is TRBJ2-7, the V gene TRBV6-5, with D perhaps matching TRBD2 (5 bases). The CDR3 extends over 15 amino acids. In germline, CDR1 is MNHEY, CDR2 SVGAGI. Trimming removed 4 bases from V and 3 bases from J, with 16 bases in between. The CDR3 DNA follows: TGTGCCAGCAGTTCCTCCGGGGTGTCCAGCTACGAGCAGTACTTC. This translates into CASSSSGVSSYEQYF.

The V and J genes are TRBV5-6 and TRBJ1-1; D ambiguous. This CDR3 has 15 residues. Germline CDR1 is SGHDT and CDR2 is YYEEEE. V dropped 2 bases and J dropped 2 bases, with 13 bases sitting between them. The CDR3 bases are TGTGCCAGCAGCTTTCCGATAGAGGGTAACACTGAAGCTTTCTTT. Its translation is CASSFPIEGNTEAFF.

The chain recombines TRBV7-9 with TRBJ1-2; D ambiguous. The V gene's germline CDR1 is SEHNR and CDR2 FQNEAQ (reference sequence). V lost 3 bases, J lost 7 bases, and 12 bases lay in between. This CDR3 is built from 13 residues. For the CDR3, the DNA is TGTGCCAGCAGCTTTCTGGGAGGAACTGGCTACACCTTC. This translates into CASSFLGGTGYTF.

This chain links TRBV30 with TRBJ2-5; a possible D gene is TRBD2 (7 bases). The CDR3 contains 15 residues. Germline lookup yields CDR1 GTSNPN and CDR2 SVGIG (reference sequence). V was clipped by 2 bases and J by 0 bases, with 13 bases between them. The CDR3: CAWSLRGGNQETQYF. The CDR3 DNA follows: TGTGCCTGGAGTCTTAGGGGGGGAAACCAAGAGACCCAGTACTTC.